This T cell receptor beta chain was obtained from a study of OX40 agonist ivuxolimab in advanced cancers. CDR1 is MGHRA, CDR2 YSYEKL, per germline. The V gene lost 3 bases and the J gene lost 10 bases, with 15 bases spanning the gap. This CDR3 region has 13 residues. This clone was recorded only once. Some clones are missing from TCRdb's copy, which holds only in-frame ones; the method was immunoSEQ multiplex PCR. Of about 73,000 clones detected, under 90% appear once; the ten largest clones hold about 2.4%. V usage is TRBV4-1 and J usage is TRBJ1-1; D gene uncertain. Specimen: CD4+ or CD8+ T cells sorted from blood, collected in a trial of the OX40 agonist ivuxolimab. The receptor was isolated from an adult with an advanced solid tumor such as melanoma, head and neck, liver or kidney cancer. CDR3 DNA sequence: TGCGCCAGCAGCCACCCCGAAGGCCCCTTAGCTTTCTTT. It specifies CASSHPEGPLAFF.